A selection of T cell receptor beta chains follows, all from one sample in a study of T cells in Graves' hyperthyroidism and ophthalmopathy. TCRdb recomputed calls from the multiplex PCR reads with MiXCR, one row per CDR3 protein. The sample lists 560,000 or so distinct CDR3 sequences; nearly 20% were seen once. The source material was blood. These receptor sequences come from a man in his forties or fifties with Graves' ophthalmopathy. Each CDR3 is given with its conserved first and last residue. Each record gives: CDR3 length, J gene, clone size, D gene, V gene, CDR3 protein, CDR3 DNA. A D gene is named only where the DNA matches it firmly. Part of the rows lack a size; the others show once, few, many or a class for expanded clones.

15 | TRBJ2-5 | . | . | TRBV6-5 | CASSTSAGTEETQYF | TGTGCCAGCAGTACTTCAGCGGGGACAGAAGAGACCCAGTACTTC
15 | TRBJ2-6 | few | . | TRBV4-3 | CASSQDRLGANVLTF | TGCGCCAGCAGCCAAGATCGTCTTGGGGCCAACGTCCTGACTTTC
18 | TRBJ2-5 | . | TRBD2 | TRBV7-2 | CASSLKVSLAGGPWTQYF | TGTGCCAGCAGCTTAAAAGTCAGTCTAGCGGGGGGGCCCTGGACCCAGTACTTC
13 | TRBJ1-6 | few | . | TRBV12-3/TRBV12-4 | CASSRRGYSPLHF | TGTGCCAGCAGTCGACGGGGGTATTCACCCCTCCACTTT
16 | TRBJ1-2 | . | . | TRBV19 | CASSILFREKSYGYTF | TGTGCCAGTAGTATACTATTCAGGGAAAAAAGCTATGGCTACACCTTC
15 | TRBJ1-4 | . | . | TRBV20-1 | CSATVQGRANEKLFF | TGCAGTGCTACCGTGCAGGGACGGGCTAATGAAAAACTGTTTTTT
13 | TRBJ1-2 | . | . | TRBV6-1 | CASSITGEGGYTF | TGTGCCAGCAGTATAACAGGAGAGGGGGGCTACACCTTC
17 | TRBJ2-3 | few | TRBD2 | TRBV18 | CASSRMTSGGRTDTQYF | TGTGCCAGCTCCCGAATGACTAGCGGGGGGAGAACAGATACGCAGTATTTT
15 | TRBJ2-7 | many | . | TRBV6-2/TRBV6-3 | CASSSPGTYPYEQYF | TGTGCCAGCAGTTCGCCCGGGACCTATCCCTACGAGCAGTACTTC
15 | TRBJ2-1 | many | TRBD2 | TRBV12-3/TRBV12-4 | CASSLGLAGNDEQFF | TGTGCCAGCAGTTTAGGACTAGCGGGAAACGATGAGCAGTTCTTC
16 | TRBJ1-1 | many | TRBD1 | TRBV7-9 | CASSPSGQRGATEAFF | TGTGCCAGCAGCCCATCGGGACAGCGTGGGGCCACTGAAGCTTTCTTT
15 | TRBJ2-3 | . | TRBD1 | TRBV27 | CASRRDRALGNTQYF | TGTGCCAGCAGAAGGGACAGGGCCCTTGGGAATACGCAGTATTTT
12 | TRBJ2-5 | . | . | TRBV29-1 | CSVDKGYETQYF | TGCAGCGTTGATAAAGGATACGAGACCCAGTACTTC
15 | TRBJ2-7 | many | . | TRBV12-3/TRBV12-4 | CASSFGQAVSYEQYF | TGTGCCAGCAGTTTCGGGCAGGCGGTCTCCTACGAGCAGTACTTC
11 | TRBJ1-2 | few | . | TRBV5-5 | CASSLVRSYTF | TGTGCCAGCAGCTTGGTCAGGAGCTACACCTTC
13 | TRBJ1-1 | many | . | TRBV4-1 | CASSHKPNTEAFF | TGCGCCAGCAGCCATAAGCCAAACACTGAAGCTTTCTTT
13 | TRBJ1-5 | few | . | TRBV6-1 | CASSHQTGQPQHF | TGTGCCAGCAGTCATCAGACGGGCCAGCCCCAGCATTTT
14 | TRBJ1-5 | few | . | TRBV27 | CASRQAGGNQPQHF | TGTGCCAGCAGGCAGGCAGGAGGCAATCAGCCCCAGCATTTT
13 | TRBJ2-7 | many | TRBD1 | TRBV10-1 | CASSRTGADEQYF | TGCGCCAGCAGCCGGACAGGGGCGGACGAGCAGTACTTC
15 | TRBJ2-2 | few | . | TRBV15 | CATSSLPGQPGELFF | TGTGCCACCAGCAGCCTCCCTGGACAGCCGGGGGAGCTGTTTTTT
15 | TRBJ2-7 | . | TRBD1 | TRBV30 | CAWSVQGGALYEQYF | TGTGCCTGGAGTGTACAGGGGGGCGCGTTATACGAGCAGTACTTC
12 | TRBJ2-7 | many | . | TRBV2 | CASKVFSYEQYF | TGTGCCAGCAAAGTGTTCTCCTACGAGCAGTACTTC
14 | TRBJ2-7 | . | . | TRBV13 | CASSQGTIGSEQYF | TGTGCCAGCAGCCAGGGGACAATAGGATCCGAGCAGTACTTC
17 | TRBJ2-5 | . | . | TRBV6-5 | CASSYSMEIWSQETQYF | TGTGCCAGCAGTTACTCGATGGAAATCTGGAGCCAAGAGACCCAGTACTTC
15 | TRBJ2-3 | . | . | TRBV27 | CASSYLRASTDTQYF | TGTGCCAGCAGTTACCTTCGCGCCAGCACAGATACGCAGTATTTT
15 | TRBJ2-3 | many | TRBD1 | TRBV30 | CAWSGTGGPFATQYF | TGTGCCTGGTCCGGGACAGGGGGACCTTTCGCTACGCAGTATTTT
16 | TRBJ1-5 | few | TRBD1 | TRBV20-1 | CSARVGGQGGNQPQHF | TGCAGTGCTAGGGTCGGAGGACAGGGCGGCAATCAGCCCCAGCATTTT
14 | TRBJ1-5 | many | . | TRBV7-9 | CASSLAGHNQPQHF | TGTGCCAGCAGCTTAGCAGGGCACAATCAGCCCCAGCATTTT
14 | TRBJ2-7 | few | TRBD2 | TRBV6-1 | CASSWRRGTYEQYF | TGTGCCAGCAGTTGGCGGCGGGGGACCTACGAGCAGTACTTC
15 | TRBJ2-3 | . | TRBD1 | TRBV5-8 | CASSYGTAGTDTQYF | TGTGCCAGCAGCTACGGGACAGCCGGCACAGATACGCAGTATTTT
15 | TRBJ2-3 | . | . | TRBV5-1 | CASSLTDPSTDTQYF | TGCGCCAGCAGCTTAACCGACCCAAGCACAGATACGCAGTATTTT
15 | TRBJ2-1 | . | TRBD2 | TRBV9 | CASSSGLASDNEQFF | TGTGCCAGCAGCTCCGGACTAGCTAGTGACAATGAGCAGTTCTTC
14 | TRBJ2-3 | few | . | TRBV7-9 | CASSRPVRADTQYF | TGTGCCAGCAGCCGGCCCGTTAGGGCAGATACGCAGTATTTT
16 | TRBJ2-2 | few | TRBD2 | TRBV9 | CASSVAEAGLTGELFF | TGTGCCAGCAGCGTAGCAGAAGCGGGGCTCACCGGGGAGCTGTTTTTT
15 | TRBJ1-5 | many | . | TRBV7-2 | CASSSTGRGSGPQHF | TGTGCCAGCAGCTCGACGGGTCGCGGATCGGGCCCCCAGCATTTT
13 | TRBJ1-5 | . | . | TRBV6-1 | CASNNRAPGAQHF | TGTGCCAGCAACAACCGGGCTCCAGGGGCCCAGCATTTT
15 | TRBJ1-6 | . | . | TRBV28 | CASSLGAGNNSPLHF | TGTGCCAGCAGTTTAGGAGCAGGGAATAATTCACCCCTCCACTTT
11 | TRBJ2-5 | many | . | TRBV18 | CASSPLETQYF | TGTGCCAGCAGTCCCCTGGAGACCCAGTACTTC
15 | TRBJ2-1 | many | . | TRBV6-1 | CASSEGGGGAGEQFF | TGTGCCAGCAGTGAAGGAGGTGGGGGGGCAGGGGAGCAGTTCTTC
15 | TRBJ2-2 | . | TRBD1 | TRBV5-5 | CASSPGQGEAGELFF | TGTGCCAGCAGCCCGGGACAGGGGGAGGCCGGGGAGCTGTTTTTT
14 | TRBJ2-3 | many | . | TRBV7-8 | CASSLGMGGDTQYF | TGTGCCAGCAGCTTAGGCATGGGGGGAGATACGCAGTATTTT
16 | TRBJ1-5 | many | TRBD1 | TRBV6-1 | CASGRTRTGGSQPQHF | TGTGCCAGCGGACGGACTAGGACAGGGGGCAGTCAGCCCCAGCATTTT
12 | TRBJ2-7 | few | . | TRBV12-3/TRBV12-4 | CASSGARYEQYF | TGTGCCAGCAGTGGGGCCAGGTACGAGCAGTACTTC
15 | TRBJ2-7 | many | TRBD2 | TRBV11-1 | CASSSPGTSSYEQYF | TGTGCCAGCAGCTCGCCCGGGACTAGCAGCTACGAGCAGTACTTC
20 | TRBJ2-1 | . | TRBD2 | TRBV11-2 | CASSATHPGLAGRDWNEQFF | TGTGCCAGCAGCGCGACCCACCCGGGACTAGCGGGAAGAGATTGGAATGAGCAGTTCTTC
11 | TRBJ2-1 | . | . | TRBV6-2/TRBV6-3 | CASSYGYEQFF | TGTGCCAGCAGTTACGGTTATGAGCAGTTCTTC
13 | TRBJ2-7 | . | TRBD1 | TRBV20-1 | CSAREQGFYEQYF | TGCAGTGCTAGAGAACAGGGGTTCTACGAGCAGTACTTC
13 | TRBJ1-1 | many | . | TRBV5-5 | CASSSAMNTEAFF | TGTGCCAGCAGCTCAGCAATGAACACTGAAGCTTTCTTT
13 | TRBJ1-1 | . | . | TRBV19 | CASSTPRSERAFF | TGTGCCAGTAGTACCCCGAGGAGCGAGCGGGCTTTCTTT
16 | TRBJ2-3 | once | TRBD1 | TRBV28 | CASSFQGQGSTDTQYF | TGTGCCAGCAGTTTCCAGGGACAGGGGAGCACAGATACGCAGTATTTT
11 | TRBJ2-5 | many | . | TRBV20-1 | CSAGVIETQYF | TGCAGTGCTGGGGTGATTGAGACCCAGTACTTC
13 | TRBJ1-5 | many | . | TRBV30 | CAWSVGVDQPQHF | TGTGCCTGGAGTGTAGGGGTGGATCAGCCCCAGCATTTT
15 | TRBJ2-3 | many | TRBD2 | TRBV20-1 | CSARATSGGTDTQYF | TGCAGTGCTAGGGCCACTAGCGGGGGAACAGATACGCAGTATTTT
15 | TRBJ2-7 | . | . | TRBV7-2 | CASSSKSDGSYEQYF | TGTGCCAGCAGCTCCAAATCGGACGGATCCTACGAGCAGTACTTC
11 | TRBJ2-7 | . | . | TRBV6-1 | CASNTRSEQYF | TGTGCCAGCAATACCAGGAGCGAGCAGTACTTC
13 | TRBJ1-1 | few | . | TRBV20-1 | CSALPNGNTEAFF | TGCAGTGCCCTGCCGAACGGCAACACTGAAGCTTTCTTT
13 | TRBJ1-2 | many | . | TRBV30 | CAWSVQRGRGYTF | TGTGCCTGGAGTGTGCAGCGGGGGAGGGGCTACACCTTC